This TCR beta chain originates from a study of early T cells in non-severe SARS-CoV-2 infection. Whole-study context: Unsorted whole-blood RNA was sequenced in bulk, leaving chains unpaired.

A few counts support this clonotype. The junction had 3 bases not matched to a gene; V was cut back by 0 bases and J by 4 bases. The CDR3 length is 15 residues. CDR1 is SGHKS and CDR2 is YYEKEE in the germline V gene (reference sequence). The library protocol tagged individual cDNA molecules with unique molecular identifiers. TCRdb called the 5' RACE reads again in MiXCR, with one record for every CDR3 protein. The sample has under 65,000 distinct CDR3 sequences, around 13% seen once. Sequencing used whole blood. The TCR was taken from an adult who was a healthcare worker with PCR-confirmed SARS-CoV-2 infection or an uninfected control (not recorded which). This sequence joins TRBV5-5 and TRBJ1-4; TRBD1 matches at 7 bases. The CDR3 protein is CASSLVRGNNEKLFF. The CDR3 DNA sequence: TGTGCCAGCAGCTTGGTCAGGGGGAATAATGAAAAACTGTTTTTT.